This TCR beta chain was observed in a study of cytomegalovirus exposure and HLA in healthy donors. The PCR made use of 60 Vbeta and 13 Jbeta primers. Data came from immunoSEQ multiplex PCR; TCRdb stores just in-frame clones and leaves some out. The sample records around 110,000 clones, around three quarters being singletons. This CDR3 has 13 residues. CDR1 MNHEY and CDR2 SMNVEV come from the germline V gene (reference sequence). V was pared by 8 bases and J by 1 base, with 2 bases of the junction left unmatched. V is TRBV27 and J is TRBJ1-5; 7 nucleotides match TRBD1. This TCR was recovered from a man younger than 40 in good health and CMV-seropositive. The sequenced sample was PBMCs. The CDR3 nucleotides are TGTGCCAGCTCACAGGGGAGCAATCAGCCCCAGCATTTT. As protein: CASSQGSNQPQHF.